The source of this TCR beta chain is a study of OX40 agonist ivuxolimab in advanced cancers. Germline V gene lookup returns CDR1 MDHEN and CDR2 SYDVKM. V shed 6 bases, J shed 3 bases, and the junction held 11 bases outside the gene matches. The length of the CDR3 is 15 residues. The protocol was immunoSEQ multiplex PCR, while the TCRdb copy is restricted to in-frame clones and leaves out a portion. The sample includes 48,000 or so clones, about 93% seen only once; the top ten take around 6.7%. Sample: CD4+ or CD8+ T cells sorted from blood, taken in a trial of the OX40 agonist ivuxolimab. The TCR comes from an adult with an advanced solid tumor such as melanoma, head and neck, liver or kidney cancer. This chain connects TRBV28 to TRBJ2-7, with 7 bases identical to TRBD1. CDR3 sequence (DNA): TGTGCCAGCAGCTTCAGGGGGACCCATTTCTACGAGCAGTACGTC. Translating it yields CASSFRGTHFYEQYV.